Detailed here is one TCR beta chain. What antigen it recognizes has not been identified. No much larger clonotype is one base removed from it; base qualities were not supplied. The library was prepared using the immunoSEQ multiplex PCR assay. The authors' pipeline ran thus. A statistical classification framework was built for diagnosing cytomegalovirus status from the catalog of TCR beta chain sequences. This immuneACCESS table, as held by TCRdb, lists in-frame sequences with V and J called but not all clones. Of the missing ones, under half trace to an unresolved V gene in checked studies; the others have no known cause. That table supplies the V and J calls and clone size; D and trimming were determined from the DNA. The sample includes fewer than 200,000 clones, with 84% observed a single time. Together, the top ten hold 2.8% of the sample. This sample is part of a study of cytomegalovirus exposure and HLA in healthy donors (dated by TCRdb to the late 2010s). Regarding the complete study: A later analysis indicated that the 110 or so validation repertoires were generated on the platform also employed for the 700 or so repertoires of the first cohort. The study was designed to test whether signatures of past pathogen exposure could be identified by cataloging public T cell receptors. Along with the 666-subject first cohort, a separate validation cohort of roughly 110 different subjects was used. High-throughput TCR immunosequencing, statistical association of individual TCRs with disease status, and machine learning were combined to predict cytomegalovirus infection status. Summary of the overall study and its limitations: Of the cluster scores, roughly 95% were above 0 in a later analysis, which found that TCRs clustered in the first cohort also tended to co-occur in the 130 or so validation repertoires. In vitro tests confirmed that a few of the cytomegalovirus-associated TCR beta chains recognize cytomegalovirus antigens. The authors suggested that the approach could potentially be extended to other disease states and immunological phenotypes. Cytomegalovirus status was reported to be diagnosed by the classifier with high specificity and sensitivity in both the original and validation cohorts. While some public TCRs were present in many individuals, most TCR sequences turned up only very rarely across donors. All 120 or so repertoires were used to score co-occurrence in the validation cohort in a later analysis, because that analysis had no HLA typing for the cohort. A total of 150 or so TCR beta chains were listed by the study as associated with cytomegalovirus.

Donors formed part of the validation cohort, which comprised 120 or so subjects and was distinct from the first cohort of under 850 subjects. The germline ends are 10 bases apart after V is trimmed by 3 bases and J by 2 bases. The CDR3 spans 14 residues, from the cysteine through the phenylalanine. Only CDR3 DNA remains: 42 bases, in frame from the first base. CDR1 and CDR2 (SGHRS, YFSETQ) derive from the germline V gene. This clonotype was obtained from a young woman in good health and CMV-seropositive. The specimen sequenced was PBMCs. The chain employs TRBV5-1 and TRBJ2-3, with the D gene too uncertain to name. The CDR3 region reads CASSSAGSTDTQYF. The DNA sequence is TGCGCCAGCAGCTCCGCAGGATCCACAGATACGCAGTATTTT.